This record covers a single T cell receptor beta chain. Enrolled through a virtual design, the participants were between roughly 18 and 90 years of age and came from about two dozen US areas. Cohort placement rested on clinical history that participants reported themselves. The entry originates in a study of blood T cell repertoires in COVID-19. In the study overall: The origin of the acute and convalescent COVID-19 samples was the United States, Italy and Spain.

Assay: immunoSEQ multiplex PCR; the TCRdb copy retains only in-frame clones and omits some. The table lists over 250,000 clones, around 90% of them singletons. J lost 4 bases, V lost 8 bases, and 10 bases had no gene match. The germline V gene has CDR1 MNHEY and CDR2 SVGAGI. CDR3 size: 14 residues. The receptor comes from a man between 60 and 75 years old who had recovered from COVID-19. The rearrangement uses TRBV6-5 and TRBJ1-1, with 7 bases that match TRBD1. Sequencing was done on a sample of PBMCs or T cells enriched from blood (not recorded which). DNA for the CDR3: TGTGCCAGCGGGGAGACAGGGTCTTTCACTGAAGCTTTCTTT. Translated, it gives CASGETGSFTEAFF.